This T cell receptor (beta chain) was captured in a study of blood T cell repertoires in COVID-19. About the research overall: The origin of the acute and convalescent COVID-19 samples was the United States, Italy and Spain. The analysed material was cDNA or gDNA that came from T cells, B-cell-depleted T cells, or PBMCs.

This CDR3 region has 14 residues. CDR1 is SNHLY, CDR2 FYNNEI, per germline. V was trimmed by 7 bases and J by 2 bases, leaving 12 bases between them. In the original processing: Quantification of nucleated cells was approximated via reference gene primer amplification. The assay was immunoSEQ multiplex PCR, and TCRdb's table has in-frame clones only and misses some. For V, J and clone size, that table is used; D and trimming come from the DNA. The repertoire holds about 42,000 clones, with 70% to 80% as singletons. The sequenced sample was peripheral blood. The sequence derives from a man aged 70-80 years with active or convalescent COVID-19. The V and J genes are TRBV2 and TRBJ2-1; tentatively, D is TRBD2 (5 bases). For the CDR3, the DNA is TGTGCCAGCACAAGGGCGGGCACCTACAATGAGCAGTTCTTC. Translated: CASTRAGTYNEQFF.